The clone carrying this T cell receptor beta chain was recorded once. V was shortened by 1 base and J by 1 base, with 7 bases between the two germline ends. CDR3 length equals 14 residues. CDR1 MNHNS and CDR2 SASEGT come from the germline V gene. Everyone who took part was about 18 to 90 years old, and they came from about 23 US areas. The assay was immunoSEQ multiplex PCR, and TCRdb's table has in-frame clones only and misses some. The sample holds over 200,000 clones; around 90% are singletons and the top ten take around 1.3%. This sample was included in a study of blood T cell repertoires in COVID-19. Turning to the study itself: Samples of COVID-19 (acute and convalescent) were obtained from the United States, Italy and Spain. Sample material is recorded as cDNA or gDNA derived from T cells, B-cell-depleted T cells, or PBMCs.

This receptor was identified in a human donor in a cohort exposed to, infected with or recovered from COVID-19 (not recorded which). The donor label of this sample is uncertain. V usage is TRBV6-1 and J usage is TRBJ1-2; D is undetermined. The sample taken for sequencing was PBMCs or T cells enriched from blood (not recorded which). This CDR3 is CASSEGRNNYGYTF. Written as DNA, the CDR3 is TGTGCCAGCAGTGAAGGGCGGAATAACTATGGCTACACCTTC.